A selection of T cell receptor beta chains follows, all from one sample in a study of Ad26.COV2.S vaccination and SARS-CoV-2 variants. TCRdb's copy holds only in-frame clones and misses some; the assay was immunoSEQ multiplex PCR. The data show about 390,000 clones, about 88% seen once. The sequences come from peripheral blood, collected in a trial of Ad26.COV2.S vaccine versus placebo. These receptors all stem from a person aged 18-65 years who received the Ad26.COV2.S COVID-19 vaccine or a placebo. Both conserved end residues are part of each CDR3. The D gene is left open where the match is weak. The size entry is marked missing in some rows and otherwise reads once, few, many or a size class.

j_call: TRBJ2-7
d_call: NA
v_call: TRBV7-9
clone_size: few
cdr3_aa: CASSFYPTRDGVYEQYF
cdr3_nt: TGTGCCAGCAGCTTCTACCCTACCCGGGACGGAGTCTACGAGCAGTACTTC

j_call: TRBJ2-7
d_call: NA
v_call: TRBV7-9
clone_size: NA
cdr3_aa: CASSPGGPSSSYEQYF
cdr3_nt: TGTGCCAGCAGCCCCGGAGGTCCGTCTAGCTCCTACGAGCAGTACTTC

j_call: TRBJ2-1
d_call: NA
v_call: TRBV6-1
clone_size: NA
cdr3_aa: CASSEITRDEQFF
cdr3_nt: TGTGCCAGCAGTGAAATAACTAGGGATGAGCAGTTCTTC

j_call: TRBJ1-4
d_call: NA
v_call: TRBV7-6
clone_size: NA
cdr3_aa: CASSLALGRTNEKLFF
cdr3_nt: TGTGCCAGCAGCTTAGCCTTGGGGCGGACTAATGAAAAACTGTTTTTT

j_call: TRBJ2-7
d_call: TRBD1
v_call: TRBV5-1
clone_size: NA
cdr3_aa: CASSLGTGVTYEQYF
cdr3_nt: TGCGCCAGCAGCTTGGGGACAGGGGTGACCTACGAGCAGTACTTC

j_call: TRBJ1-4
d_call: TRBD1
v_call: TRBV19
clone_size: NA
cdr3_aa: CASSMGRGNIATNEKLFF
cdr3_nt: TGTGCCAGTAGTATGGGCAGGGGGAATATCGCAACTAATGAAAAACTGTTTTTT

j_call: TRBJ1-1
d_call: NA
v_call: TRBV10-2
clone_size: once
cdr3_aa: CASSPVGVNTEAFF
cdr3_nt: TGCGCCAGCAGCCCCGTCGGGGTGAACACTGAAGCTTTCTTT

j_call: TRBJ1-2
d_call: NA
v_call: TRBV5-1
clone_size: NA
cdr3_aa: CASSLEAMRRGYTF
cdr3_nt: TGCGCCAGCAGCTTGGAAGCTATGAGGCGCGGCTACACCTTC

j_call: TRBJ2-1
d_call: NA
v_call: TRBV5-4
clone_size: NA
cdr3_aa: CASSLRGAIRNEQFF
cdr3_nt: TGTGCCAGCAGCCTCAGGGGGGCGATTCGTAATGAGCAGTTCTTC

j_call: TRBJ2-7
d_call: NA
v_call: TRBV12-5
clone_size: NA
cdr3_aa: CASGLKNQQGGARNYF
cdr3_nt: TGTGCTAGTGGTTTGAAGAACCAGCAAGGAGGGGCCCGAAATTACTTC

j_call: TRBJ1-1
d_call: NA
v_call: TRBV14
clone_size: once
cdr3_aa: CASRRLNTEAFF
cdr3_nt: TGTGCCAGCCGCAGGTTGAACACTGAAGCTTTCTTT

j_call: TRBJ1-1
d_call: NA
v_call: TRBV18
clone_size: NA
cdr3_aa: CASSPIGGGTEAFF
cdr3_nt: TGTGCCAGCTCACCTATCGGGGGGGGCACTGAAGCTTTCTTT

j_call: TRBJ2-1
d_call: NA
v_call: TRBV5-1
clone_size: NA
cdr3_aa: CASKGGSSYNEQFF
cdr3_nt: TGCGCCAGCAAAGGGGGGAGCTCCTACAATGAGCAGTTCTTC

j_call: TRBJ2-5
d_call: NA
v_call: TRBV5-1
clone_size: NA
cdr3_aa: CASSFAPQETQYF
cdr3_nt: TGCGCCAGCAGCTTCGCGCCCCAAGAGACCCAGTACTTC

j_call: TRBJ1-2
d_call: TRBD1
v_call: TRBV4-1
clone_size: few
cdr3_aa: CASSQDPQGENYGYTF
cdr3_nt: TGCGCCAGCAGCCAAGATCCACAGGGGGAAAACTATGGCTACACCTTC

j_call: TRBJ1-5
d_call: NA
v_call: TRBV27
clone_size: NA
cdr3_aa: CASSFYGQPQHF
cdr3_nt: TGTGCCAGCAGTTTTTATGGGCAGCCCCAGCATTTT

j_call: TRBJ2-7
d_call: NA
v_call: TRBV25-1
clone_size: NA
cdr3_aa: CASERTDNYEQYF
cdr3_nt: TGTGCCAGCGAGAGGACAGATAACTACGAGCAGTACTTC

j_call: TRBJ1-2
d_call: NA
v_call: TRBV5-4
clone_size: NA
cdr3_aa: CASSWLRSYTF
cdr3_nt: TGTGCCAGCAGCTGGCTTCGGAGCTACACCTTC

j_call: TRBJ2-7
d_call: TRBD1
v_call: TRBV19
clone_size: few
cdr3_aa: CASSAFTGDDEQYF
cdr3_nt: TGTGCCAGTAGTGCGTTTACAGGGGACGACGAGCAGTACTTC

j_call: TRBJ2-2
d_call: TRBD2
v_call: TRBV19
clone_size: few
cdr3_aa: CASGRLAANTGELFF
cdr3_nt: TGTGCCAGTGGTCGACTAGCAGCGAACACCGGGGAGCTGTTTTTT

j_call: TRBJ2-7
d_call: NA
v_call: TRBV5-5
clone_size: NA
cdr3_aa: CASSLQDITYEQYF
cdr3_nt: TGTGCCAGCAGCTTACAAGACATAACCTACGAGCAGTACTTC

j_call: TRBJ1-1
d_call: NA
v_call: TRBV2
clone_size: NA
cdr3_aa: CASSEITGPDPEAFF
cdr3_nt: TGTGCCAGCAGTGAAATCACAGGGCCCGACCCTGAAGCTTTCTTT

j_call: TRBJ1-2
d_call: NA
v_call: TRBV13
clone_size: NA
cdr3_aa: CASSFGRGDGYTF
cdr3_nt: TGTGCCAGCAGCTTTGGCAGGGGAGATGGCTACACCTTC

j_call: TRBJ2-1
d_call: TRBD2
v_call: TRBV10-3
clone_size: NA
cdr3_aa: CAISMTSGGENEQFF
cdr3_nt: TGTGCCATCAGCATGACTAGCGGGGGGGAGAATGAGCAGTTCTTC

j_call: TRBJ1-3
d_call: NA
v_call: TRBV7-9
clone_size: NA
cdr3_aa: CASGWSSGNTIYF
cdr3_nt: TGTGCCAGCGGCTGGAGCTCTGGAAACACCATATATTTT

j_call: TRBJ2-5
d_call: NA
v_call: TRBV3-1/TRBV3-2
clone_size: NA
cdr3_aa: CASSQVYVLGHGETQYF
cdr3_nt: TGTGCCAGCAGCCAAGTCTACGTATTGGGACATGGGGAGACCCAGTACTTC

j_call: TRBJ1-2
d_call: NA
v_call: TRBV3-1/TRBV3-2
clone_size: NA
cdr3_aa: CASSLQGPYGYTF
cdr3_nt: TGTGCCAGCAGCCTACAGGGACCCTATGGCTACACCTTC

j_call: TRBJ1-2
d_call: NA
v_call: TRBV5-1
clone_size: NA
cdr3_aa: CASSLVPGNYGYTF
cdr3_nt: TGCGCCAGCAGCTTGGTTCCAGGGAACTATGGCTACACCTTC